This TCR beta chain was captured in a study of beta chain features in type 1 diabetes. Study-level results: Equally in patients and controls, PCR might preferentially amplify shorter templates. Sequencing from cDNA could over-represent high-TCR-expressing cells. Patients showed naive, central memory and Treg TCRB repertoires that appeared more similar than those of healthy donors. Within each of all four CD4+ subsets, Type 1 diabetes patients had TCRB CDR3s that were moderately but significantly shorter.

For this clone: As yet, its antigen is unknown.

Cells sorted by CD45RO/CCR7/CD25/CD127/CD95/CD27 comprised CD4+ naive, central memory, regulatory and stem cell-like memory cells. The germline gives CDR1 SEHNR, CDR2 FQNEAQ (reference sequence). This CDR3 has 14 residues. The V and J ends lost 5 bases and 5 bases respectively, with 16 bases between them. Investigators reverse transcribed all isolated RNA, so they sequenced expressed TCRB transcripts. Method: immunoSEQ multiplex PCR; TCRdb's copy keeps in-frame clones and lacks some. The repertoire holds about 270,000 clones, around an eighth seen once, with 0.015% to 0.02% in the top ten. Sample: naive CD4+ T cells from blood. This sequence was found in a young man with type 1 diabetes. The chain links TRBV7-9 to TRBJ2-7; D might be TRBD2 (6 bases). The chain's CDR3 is CASSPSWGVNEQYF. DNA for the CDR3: TGTGCCAGCAGCCCCTCTTGGGGGGTGAACGAGCAGTACTTC.